Below, 10 T cell receptor beta chains from the same sample are listed, as sequenced in a study of identical twins. TCRdb used MiXCR to reprocess the 5' RACE reads, holding one entry per CDR3 protein. The profile covers approximately 220,000 distinct CDR3 sequences, with less than 10% appearing a single time and around 5% taken by the ten largest. The material sequenced was memory (CD45RO+) T cells sorted from blood. These receptors originate from a woman between 18 and 29 years old in good health.

The chain recombines TRBV7-2 with TRBJ2-3; D is ambiguous. CDR3 length: 13 residues. Germline-derived CDR1 and CDR2 are SGHTA and FQGNSA. Trimming took 5 bases from V and 2 from J, leaving 8 bases between them. The CDR3 reads CASSPVITDTQYF. In DNA, the CDR3 is TGTGCCAGCAGCCCGGTTATCACAGATACGCAGTATTTT. The full variable domain, in which reference TRBV7-2 and TRBJ2-3 provide the parts outside the CDR3, is GAGVSQSPSNKVTEKGKDVELRCDPISGHTALYWYRQSLGQGLEFLIYFQGNSAPDKSGLPSDRFSAERTGGSVSTLTIQRTQQEDSAVYLCASSPVITDTQYFGPGTRLTVL.

This clonotype was observed a handful of times. The J gene is TRBJ2-5, the V gene TRBV12-3 or TRBV12-4; no definite D call. CDR3 length: 11 amino acids. V was cut by 5 bases and J by 3 bases, with 4 bases left in between. DNA of the CDR3: TGTGCCAGCAGTCCTAAAGAGACCCAGTACTTC. It encodes CASSPKETQYF.

This clonotype was seen more than once but under ten times. The gene calls are TRBV7-2 and TRBJ1-5; possibly TRBD1 for D (6 bases). The V gene lost 4 bases and the J gene lost 6 bases, with 13 bases spanning the gap. Germline loops: CDR1 SGHTA, CDR2 FQGNSA. The CDR3 contains 14 residues. In DNA, the CDR3 is TGTGCCAGCAGCTGGAACAGGGTAGGTCAGCCCCAGCATTTT. Translation gives CASSWNRVGQPQHF.

This clonotype was seen a few times. The chain is built from TRBV7-8 and TRBJ2-3; D is possibly TRBD1 or TRBD2 (6 bases each). Per germline, CDR1 SGHVS and CDR2 FQNEAQ. The CDR3 loop spans 18 amino acids. With 1 base removed from V and 5 bases from J, the gap between germline ends came to 22 bases. Here the CDR3 reads CASSLGRGAVASIDTQYF. For the CDR3, the DNA is TGTGCCAGCAGCTTAGGAAGGGGGGCAGTTGCATCTATAGATACGCAGTATTTT. The full variable domain, in which reference TRBV7-8 and TRBJ2-3 provide the parts outside the CDR3, is GAGVSQSPRYKVAKRGQDVALRCDPISGHVSLFWYQQALGQGPEFLTYFQNEAQLDKSGLPSDRFFAERPEGSVSTLKIQRTQQEDSAVYLCASSLGRGAVASIDTQYFGPGTRLTVL.

This clonotype was observed a handful of times. The chain combines TRBV5-6 with TRBJ1-2; D remains unclear. This CDR3 contains 13 residues. Per germline, CDR1 SGHDT and CDR2 YYEEEE. The germline V and J ends were trimmed by 4 bases and 1 base, with 8 bases remaining between them. The CDR3 coding sequence is TGTGCCAGCAGCGAGGGATTTAACTATGGCTACACCTTC. Translating gives CASSEGFNYGYTF.

This clonotype was detected ten times or more. The rearrangement joins TRBV5-5 to TRBJ2-7; 7 bases match TRBD2. Germline-derived CDR1 and CDR2 are SGHKS and YYEKEE (reference sequence). CDR3 length equals 15 residues. J lost 0 bases, V lost 1 base, and 4 bases had no gene match. Written as DNA, the CDR3 is TGTGCCAGCAGCTTGTCGAGCGGGACCTCCTACGAGCAGTACTTC. Translating gives CASSLSSGTSYEQYF.

This clonotype was seen only a few times. The J gene is TRBJ1-2, the V gene TRBV5-6, with D maybe TRBD1 (5 bases). The CDR3 is made up of 15 amino acids. CDR1 SGHDT and CDR2 YYEEEE come from the germline V gene. The germline V and J ends were trimmed by 3 bases and 2 bases, with 14 bases remaining between them. This CDR3 reads CASSWRTGLNYGYTF. CDR3 nucleotide sequence: TGTGCCAGCAGCTGGCGAACAGGCCTCAACTATGGCTACACCTTC.

The gene calls are TRBV2 and TRBJ1-5; 7 positions match TRBD1. Germline loops: CDR1 SNHLY, CDR2 FYNNEI. Trimming took 3 bases from V and 6 from J; bases not matched to a gene: 8. This CDR3 has 15 residues. This CDR3 is CASSDPTGVGQPQHF. In DNA form, the CDR3 reads TGTGCCAGCAGTGACCCTACAGGGGTAGGTCAGCCCCAGCATTTT.

This clonotype was seen a handful of times. The chain links TRBV18 to TRBJ2-6; the match to TRBD1 covers 7 bases. The V gene's germline CDR1 is KGHSH and CDR2 LQKENI. The length of the CDR3 is 18 residues. The J segment lost 0 bases and the V segment lost 5 bases, leaving 10 bases of the junction unmatched. The DNA for the CDR3 is TGTGCCAGCTCAAAGGGACAGAACAATCCCTCTGGGGCCAACGTCCTGACTTTC. It translates to CASSKGQNNPSGANVLTF.

This clonotype was recorded at least ten times. The V gene is TRBV5-5, the J gene TRBJ1-5, with D possibly matching TRBD1 (5 bases). Germline CDR1 SGHKS, CDR2 YYEKEE (reference sequence). Trimming pared 0 bases from V and 7 bases from J, leaving 17 bases between. CDR3 size: 16 residues. The CDR3 here is CASSLAVRQGSQPQHF. The CDR3 region has the DNA TGTGCCAGCAGCTTGGCCGTTCGGCAGGGCAGCCAGCCCCAGCATTTT.